What follows is one T cell receptor beta chain and its context. As handled by the study authors: Estimated nucleated cell counts came from reference gene primer amplification. Sequenced by immunoSEQ multiplex PCR; TCRdb stores in-frame clones only, minus some. D and trimming come from the DNA, and the V and J calls and clone size come from that table. This sample has around 79,000 clones, with 75% to 90% found just once. These data are taken from a study of blood T cell repertoires in COVID-19. As for the study in general: Samples came from the United States, Italy and Spain, spanning acute and convalescent COVID-19. Sources were T cells, B-cell-depleted T cells, or PBMCs; the material itself was cDNA or gDNA.

Germline assignment: CDR1 SEHNR and CDR2 FQNEAQ (reference sequence). Trimming at V came to 2 bases and at J to 11 bases, leaving 14 bases not matched to a gene. This CDR3 contains 15 residues. Input material: peripheral blood. The chain recombines TRBV7-9 with TRBJ1-1, with TRBD1 identical over 7 bases. This clonotype was sampled from an older man with active or convalescent COVID-19. The DNA of the CDR3 is TGTGCCAGCAGCTTACCGCTTCACAGGGGAAACTCGGCTTTCTTT. It encodes CASSLPLHRGNSAFF.